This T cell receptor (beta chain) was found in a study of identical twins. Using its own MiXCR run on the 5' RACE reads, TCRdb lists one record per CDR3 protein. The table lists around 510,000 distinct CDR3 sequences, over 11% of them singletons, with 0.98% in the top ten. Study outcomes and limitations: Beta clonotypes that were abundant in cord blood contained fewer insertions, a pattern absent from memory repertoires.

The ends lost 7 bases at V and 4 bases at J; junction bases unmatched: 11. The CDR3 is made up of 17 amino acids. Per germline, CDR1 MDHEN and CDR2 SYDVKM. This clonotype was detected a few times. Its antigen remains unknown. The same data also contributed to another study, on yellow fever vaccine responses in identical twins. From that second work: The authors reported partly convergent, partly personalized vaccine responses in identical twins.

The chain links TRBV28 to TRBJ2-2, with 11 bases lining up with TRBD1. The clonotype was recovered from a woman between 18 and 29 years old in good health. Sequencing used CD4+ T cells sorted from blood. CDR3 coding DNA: TGTGCCAGCAAAACTCCAGGACAGGGGGCCGTCACCGGGGAGCTGTTTTTT. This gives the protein CASKTPGQGAVTGELFF.